The 3 T cell receptor beta chains in this list originate from one sample, sequenced in a study of T cells in narcolepsy. This table comes from immunoSEQ multiplex PCR, and its TCRdb copy is limited to in-frame clones, with some not included. The data contain 30,000 to 35,000 clones, less than 90% of them seen just once; the ten biggest clones take up less than 3%. What was sequenced was CD45RA- memory CD4+ T cells from PBMCs. Receptors were obtained from a human donor with narcolepsy.

The chain recombines TRBV5-1 with TRBJ2-2, with 9 bases lining up with TRBD2. Germline assignment: CDR1 SGHRS and CDR2 YFSETQ. The CDR3 is 15 amino acids. V was clipped by 2 bases and J by 2 bases; unmatched bases: 1. The CDR3 reads CASSLAGGNTGELFF. The CDR3 DNA sequence: TGCGCCAGCAGCTTAGCGGGGGGAAACACCGGGGAGCTGTTTTTT. Combining the CDR3 with reference TRBV5-1 and TRBJ2-2 gives the whole variable domain KAGVTQTPRYLIKTRGQQVTLSCSPISGHRSVSWYQQTPGQGLQFLFEYFSETQRNKGNFPGRFSGRQFSNSRSEMNVSTLELGDSALYLCASSLAGGNTGELFFGEGSRLTVL.

The J gene is TRBJ2-5, the V gene TRBV6-1; perhaps TRBD1 as D (6 bases). Trimming took 4 bases from V and 2 from J, leaving 11 bases between them. Germline values: CDR1 MNHNS, CDR2 SASEGT. The CDR3 extends over 14 amino acids. Here the CDR3 reads CASSGFGQQETQYF. The CDR3, as DNA: TGTGCCAGCAGTGGATTCGGACAGCAAGAGACCCAGTACTTC.

The rearrangement uses TRBV7-7 and TRBJ2-2, with D maybe TRBD1 (6 bases). Trimming stripped 2 bases from V and 1 base from J, with 8 bases between. Looked up from germline, CDR1 is SSHAT and CDR2 is FNYEAQ (reference sequence). The CDR3 totals 15 residues. The chain's CDR3 is CASSLRTENTGELFF. In DNA form, the CDR3 reads TGTGCCAGCAGCTTAAGGACAGAGAACACCGGGGAGCTGTTTTTT.